This entry lists 22 T cell receptor beta chains sequenced from one sample in a study of control samples from healthy donors and cancer patients. Here immunoSEQ multiplex PCR was the method, and the copy in TCRdb shows in-frame clones only, minus some. The repertoire holds approximately 87,000 clones, with 93% as singletons. What was sequenced was PBMCs. These receptors all stem from a woman aged 35 to 49 with lung cancer.

This clone has just a few counts. This rearrangement joins TRBV3-1 (or the pseudogene TRBV3-2) to TRBJ1-4; D possibly corresponds to TRBD1 (5 bases). Trimming cost V 4 bases and J 0 bases, with 18 bases left between them. Germline-derived CDR1 and CDR2 are LGHDT and YNNKEL (reference sequence). There are 18 residues in the CDR3. CDR3 residues: CASSPTSGRTATNEKLFF. The CDR3 DNA is TGTGCCAGCAGCCCGACCTCGGGACGGACTGCAACTAATGAAAAACTGTTTTTT.

CDR3 nucleotides: TGTGCCAGCAGCTGGACAGGGGGTCGCCTCGGTTACGAGCAGTACTTC. Residues: CASSWTGGRLGYEQYF. The chain employs TRBV5-4 and TRBJ2-7; 10 nucleotides agree with TRBD1. J gave up 4 bases and V 3 bases, and 10 bases lay outside the gene matches. Germline values: CDR1 SGHNT, CDR2 YYREEE (reference sequence). The length of the CDR3 is 16 residues.

The CDR3 here is CASSLGVLAGGPDEQYF. The CDR3 region has the DNA TGCGCCAGCAGCTTGGGAGTACTAGCGGGGGGGCCTGACGAGCAGTACTTC. J is TRBJ2-7 and V is TRBV5-1; TRBD2 matches at 13 bases. Germline trimming cut 0 bases from V and 5 bases from J; bases unmatched to any gene: 8. The CDR3 has 17 residues. The germline V gene encodes CDR1 SGHRS and CDR2 YFSETQ.

This rearrangement joins TRBV24-1 to TRBJ2-1; 8 positions match TRBD1. V dropped 6 bases and J dropped 0; count of bases not matched to a gene: 9. Germline CDR1 KGHDR, CDR2 SFDVKD. CDR3 size: 17 residues. CDR3 in DNA: TGTGCCACCAGTCATCGCCCCGGGACAGGCTCCTACAATGAGCAGTTCTTC. Its protein product is CATSHRPGTGSYNEQFF.

The chain joins TRBV30 to TRBJ1-1; D ambiguous. The germline V gene encodes CDR1 GTSNPN and CDR2 SVGIG (reference sequence). The CDR3 has 13 amino acids. Trimming stripped 4 bases from V and 0 bases from J, with 9 bases between. The CDR3 here is CAWMVTMNTEAFF. CDR3 bases: TGTGCCTGGATGGTTACAATGAACACTGAAGCTTTCTTT.

The chain is built from TRBV4-2 and TRBJ1-1; weak D call: TRBD1 (5 bases). Per the germline V gene, CDR1 is LGHNA and CDR2 is YNFKEQ. Between the trimmed V and J ends, which lost 1 base and 5 bases, there was a span of 14 bases. The CDR3 is 15 amino acids. The chain's CDR3 is CASSQVGFRETEAFF. CDR3 nucleotide sequence: TGTGCCAGCAGCCAAGTCGGTTTCAGGGAAACTGAAGCTTTCTTT.

Worth noting for this clone: At the DNA level, this CDR3 is encoded by other sequences in the same sample as well. The rearrangement joins TRBV29-1 to TRBJ2-2; TRBD1 agrees at 7 bases. CDR1 is SQVTM, CDR2 ANQGSEA, per germline. The CDR3 loop spans 12 amino acids. Trimming at V came to 5 bases and at J to 4 bases, leaving 1 base not matched to a gene. CDR3 sequence: CSVRDSTGELFF. The CDR3 DNA is TGCAGCGTTCGGGACAGCACCGGGGAGCTGTTTTTT.

The chain couples TRBV6-6 to TRBJ1-1; D possibly corresponds to TRBD1 (5 bases). The CDR3 is 18 residues long. Germline CDR1 and CDR2: MNHNY and SVGAGI (reference sequence). Trimming stripped 5 bases from V and 1 base from J, with 23 bases between. In DNA, the CDR3 is TGTGCCAGCAGTCCCACTCGTTGGGGGGAGTCGAGGAACACTGAAGCTTTCTTT. It yields the protein CASSPTRWGESRNTEAFF.

V is TRBV5-4 and J is TRBJ2-2; D tentatively reads TRBD1 or TRBD2 (5 bases each). V lost 3 bases to trimming and J lost 5 bases, with 14 bases between them. The CDR3 has 15 residues. Germline V lookup: CDR1 SGHNT, CDR2 YYREEE (reference sequence). The DNA of the CDR3 is TGTGCCAGCAGCTCCGCGACAGAGGGAACCGGGGAGCTGTTTTTT. This sequence encodes CASSSATEGTGELFF.

This chain joins TRBV7-6 and TRBJ1-5; the match to TRBD1 covers 7 bases. The J segment lost 7 bases and the V segment lost 5 bases, leaving 8 bases of the junction unmatched. Germline V gene data show CDR1 as SGHVS and CDR2 as FNYEAQ. This CDR3 is 14 amino acids long. CDR3 loop: CASSQGGTVQPQHF. The CDR3 nucleotides are TGTGCCAGCAGCCAGGGGGGGACGGTACAGCCCCAGCATTTT.

CDR3 residues: CASSTPGQTNEKLFF. The DNA of the CDR3 is TGTGCCAGTAGTACTCCGGGACAGACTAATGAAAAACTGTTTTTT. The chain links TRBV19 to TRBJ1-4; the match to TRBD1 covers 7 bases. CDR1 and CDR2 from the germline V gene are LNHDA and SQIVND (reference sequence). With 4 bases clipped from V and 2 bases from J, the junction kept 4 bases outside the gene matches. The CDR3 runs 15 residues.

This rearrangement joins TRBV18 to TRBJ1-5, with a tentative D call TRBD1 (6 bases). Trimming took 5 bases from V and 3 from J, leaving 11 bases between them. This CDR3 has 14 residues. Germline lookup yields CDR1 KGHSH and CDR2 LQKENI. The CDR3 spells CASSVGQINQPQHF. The CDR3 coding sequence is TGTGCCAGCTCAGTTGGACAGATCAATCAGCCCCAGCATTTT. The full variable domain, with the rest looked up from reference TRBV18 and TRBJ1-5, is NAGVMQNPRHLVRRRGQEARLRCSPMKGHSHVYWYRQLPEEGLKFMVYLQKENIIDESGMPKERFSAEFPKEGPSILRIQQVVRGDSAAYFCASSVGQINQPQHFGDGTRLSIL.

The V call is TRBV6-5, the J call TRBJ1-1; TRBD1 might be the D (6 bases). This CDR3 region has 13 residues. CDR1 MNHEY and CDR2 SVGAGI come from the germline V gene. The V end lost 8 bases, the J end lost 1 base, and 11 bases lay between the germline ends. This chain's CDR3 is CASLRGGNTEAFF. The CDR3 bases are TGTGCCAGCCTCCGAGGGGGGAACACTGAAGCTTTCTTT.

In this sample, this clone turned up once. The rearrangement links TRBV10-3 to TRBJ2-1, with D possibly being TRBD1 or TRBD2 (5 bases each). V was pared by 0 bases and J by 0 bases, with 9 bases between. The CDR3 is made up of 16 amino acids. The V gene's germline CDR1 is ENHRY and CDR2 SYGVKD. CDR3 bases: TGTGCCATCAGTGAGTCGAAGGGGAGCTCCTACAATGAGCAGTTCTTC. Encoded protein: CAISESKGSSYNEQFF.

This clone appeared once. The rearrangement joins TRBV21-1 to TRBJ1-5. TRBV21-1 is a pseudogene locus. CDR3 length equals 15 residues. The CDR3 loop is CASSKIGCVNQPQHF. As DNA, the CDR3 is TGTGCCAGCAGCAAAATAGGTTGTGTCAATCAGCCCCAGCATTTT.

This clone was recorded only once. CDR3 nucleotide sequence: TGTGCCAGTAGTATTAACACTGAAGCTTTCTTT. This gives the protein CASSINTEAFF. The chain has TRBV19 and TRBJ1-1, with no clear D. The CDR3 spans 11 residues. The V end was cut by 3 bases, the J end by 2 bases, with 1 base between. CDR1 LNHDA and CDR2 SQIVND come from the germline V gene (reference sequence).

This chain connects TRBV11-3 to TRBJ1-2, with 7 bases aligning to TRBD1. The CDR3 is 15 amino acids. The germline V gene has CDR1 SGHNT and CDR2 YENEEA. The V segment lost 5 bases and the J segment 1 base; nucleotides outside the gene matches: 7. CDR3 coding DNA: TGTGCCAGCAGCCCCGGGACAGCGAATAACTATGGCTACACCTTC. Translated: CASSPGTANNYGYTF. The full variable domain, its missing parts supplied by reference TRBV11-3 and TRBJ1-2, is EAGVVQSPRYKIIEKKQPVAFWCNPISGHNTLYWYLQNLGQGPELLIRYENEEAVDDSQLPKDRFSAERLKGVDSTLKIQPAELGDSAVYLCASSPGTANNYGYTFGSGTRLTVV.

Here the CDR3 reads CASSLARGTTSTDTQYF. As DNA, the CDR3 is TGTGCCAGCAGCTTAGCGCGGGGGACTACTAGCACAGATACGCAGTATTTT. The V and J genes are TRBV7-6 and TRBJ2-3, with TRBD2 identical over 7 bases. Germline V CDR1 and CDR2: SGHVS, FNYEAQ. V was clipped by 0 bases and J by 0 bases; unmatched bases: 6. This CDR3 comprises 17 residues.

The rearrangement uses TRBV5-5 and TRBJ1-4; D is perhaps TRBD1 (5 bases). Looked up from germline, CDR1 is SGHKS and CDR2 is YYEKEE (reference sequence). Trimming stripped 3 bases from V and 6 bases from J, with 18 bases between. The length of the CDR3 is 16 residues. This CDR3 is CASSWRDPPGHEKLFF. CDR3 DNA sequence: TGTGCCAGCAGCTGGCGGGACCCCCCTGGCCATGAAAAACTGTTTTTT.

The gene calls are TRBV6-6 and TRBJ1-4; 9 bases are shared with TRBD1. After removal of 5 bases from V and 8 bases from J, the junction contained 6 bases not matched to a gene. The CDR3 has 14 amino acids. In germline, CDR1 is MNHNY, CDR2 SVGAGI (reference sequence). The CDR3 DNA reads as TGTGCCAGCAGTCGGGGACAGGGACAGGAAAAACTGTTTTTT. Protein product: CASSRGQGQEKLFF.

The rearrangement joins TRBV2 to TRBJ1-1; D is perhaps TRBD1 (6 bases). Between the trimmed V and J ends, which lost 7 bases and 6 bases, there was a span of 15 bases. CDR3 length equals 13 residues. Per germline, CDR1 SNHLY and CDR2 FYNNEI. The CDR3 here is CASNRLGAAEAFF. CDR3 sequence (DNA): TGTGCCAGCAACCGCCTGGGGGCCGCTGAAGCTTTCTTT.

The chain links TRBV6-5 to TRBJ1-2; possibly TRBD1 for D (6 bases). Germline loops: CDR1 MNHEY, CDR2 SVGAGI. This CDR3 region has 14 residues. V lost 6 bases and J 4 bases, leaving 15 bases between the germline ends. CDR3 sequence (DNA): TGTGCCAGCAGGGGCAGGGGAGGGGTCTATGGCTACACCTTC. This encodes CASRGRGGVYGYTF.